The 5 T cell receptor beta chains in this list originate from one sample, sequenced in a study of response to subunit inactivated influenza vaccine. Each CDR3 protein is one row after TCRdb ran MiXCR on the RT-PCR reads. The sample includes over 800,000 distinct CDR3 sequences, roughly 20% of them seen just once. Here the sequenced sample was PBMCs from blood, taken around 5 days after vaccination. Every receptor here comes from a man in his fifties or sixties who received an inactivated influenza vaccine.

This clonotype has only a few counts. The CDR3 spells CSVGWTHGNTEAFF. CDR3 nucleotides: TGCAGCGTTGGGTGGACCCACGGGAACACTGAAGCTTTCTTT. This rearrangement joins TRBV29-1 to TRBJ1-1; D not certain. Germline CDR1 and CDR2: SQVTM and ANQGSEA. The CDR3 consists of 14 residues. Trimming stripped 4 bases from V and 1 base from J, with 13 bases between.

This clonotype was seen more than once but under ten times. V gene TRBV27 combines with J gene TRBJ2-5; the D gene is possibly TRBD2 (6 bases). The CDR3 is 16 residues long. Trimming shortened V by 6 bases and J by 0 bases, and 17 bases separated the two germline ends. CDR1 and CDR2 from the germline V gene are MNHEY and SMNVEV (reference sequence). Here the CDR3 reads CASSPLVWDYQETQYF. The CDR3 coding sequence is TGTGCCAGCAGCCCTCTTGTGTGGGACTACCAAGAGACCCAGTACTTC.

The chain is built from TRBV4-3 and TRBJ2-3, with a weak D call TRBD2 (7 bases). V lost 0 bases and J lost 4, with 11 bases in between. The CDR3 is 15 residues long. The germline CDR1 and CDR2 sequences are LGHNA and YSLEER. The CDR3 reads CASSQDAGAPDTQYF. The CDR3 DNA is TGCGCCAGCAGCCAAGATGCGGGGGCCCCAGATACGCAGTATTTT.

This clonotype has more than one count but fewer than ten. CDR3: CASRKDREWEQYF. Here the CDR3 DNA reads TGCGCCAGCAGAAAGGACAGGGAATGGGAGCAGTACTTC. V gene TRBV5-1 combines with J gene TRBJ2-7, with 8 bases identical to TRBD1. CDR1 is SGHRS and CDR2 is YFSETQ in the germline V gene. With V trimmed by 5 bases and J by 7 bases, 8 bases remained unmatched. The CDR3 covers 13 residues.

The V gene is TRBV28, the J gene TRBJ2-7, with 8 positions matching TRBD2. CDR3 size: 15 residues. Germline V CDR1 and CDR2: MDHEN, SYDVKM. Unmatched junction bases numbered 10, after V lost 5 bases and J lost 4 bases. CDR3 sequence: CASSPGGLVRYEQYF. The DNA for the CDR3 is TGTGCCAGCAGTCCGGGGGGACTAGTTCGGTACGAGCAGTACTTC.